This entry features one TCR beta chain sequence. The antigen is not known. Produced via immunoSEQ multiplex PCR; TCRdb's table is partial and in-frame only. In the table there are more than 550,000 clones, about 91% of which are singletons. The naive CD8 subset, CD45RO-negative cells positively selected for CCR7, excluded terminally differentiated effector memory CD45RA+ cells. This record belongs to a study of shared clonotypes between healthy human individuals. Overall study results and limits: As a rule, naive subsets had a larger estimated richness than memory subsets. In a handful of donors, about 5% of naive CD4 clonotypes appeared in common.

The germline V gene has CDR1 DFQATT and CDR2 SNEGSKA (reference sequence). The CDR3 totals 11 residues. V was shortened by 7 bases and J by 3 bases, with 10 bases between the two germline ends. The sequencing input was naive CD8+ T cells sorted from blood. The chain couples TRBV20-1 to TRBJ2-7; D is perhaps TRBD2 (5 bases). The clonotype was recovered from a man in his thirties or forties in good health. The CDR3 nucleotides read TGCAGTGGGGTACGGGACTACGAGCAGTACTTC. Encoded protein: CSGVRDYEQYF.